A single sample gave rise to the 5 T cell receptor beta chains below, sequenced in a study of blood T cell repertoires in COVID-19. The data were produced by immunoSEQ multiplex PCR, yet TCRdb's version contains in-frame clones alone and is incomplete. The data contain 25,000 to 35,000 clones, 84% of them singletons. The sequenced material came from peripheral blood. Receptors were obtained from a human donor in a cohort sampled during active COVID-19.

The chain combines TRBV4-3 with TRBJ2-5; D might be TRBD2 (7 bases). The CDR3 totals 18 residues. Germline V gene sequence: CDR1 LGHNA, CDR2 YSLEER. V dropped 0 bases and J dropped 5 bases, with 22 bases sitting between them. The CDR3: CASSQENGWGGPGETQYF. The CDR3 region has the DNA TGCGCCAGCAGCCAAGAAAATGGATGGGGGGGGCCTGGGGAGACCCAGTACTTC.

The CDR3 region is CASSLPVTGRGNEKLFF. The CDR3, as DNA: TGCGCCAGCAGCTTGCCAGTTACGGGGAGGGGAAATGAAAAACTGTTTTTT. This chain uses TRBV5-1 with TRBJ1-4; D is perhaps TRBD1 (5 bases). The CDR3 spans 17 residues. Trimming shortened V by 1 base and J by 5 bases, and 18 bases separated the two germline ends. The germline V gene has CDR1 SGHRS and CDR2 YFSETQ.

In this sample, this clone turned up once. The chain couples TRBV5-1 to TRBJ2-1; 9 bases agree with TRBD2. The junction had 5 bases not matched to a gene; V was cut back by 3 bases and J by 7 bases. Germline values: CDR1 SGHRS, CDR2 YFSETQ. CDR3 size: 14 residues. CDR3 DNA sequence: TGCGCCAGCAGCTCGGTAGCGGGGGTGAATGAGCAGTTCTTC. Translation gives CASSSVAGVNEQFF.

J is TRBJ1-6 and V is TRBV19; D is unclear. The CDR3 spans 15 residues. V was shortened by 7 bases and J by 4 bases, with 14 bases between the two germline ends. Germline CDR1 is LNHDA and CDR2 is SQIVND (reference sequence). The CDR3 DNA reads TGTGCCAGTAAGCGTGAGGGTCTGTATAATTCACCCCTCCACTTT. It yields the protein CASKREGLYNSPLHF. Drawing the rest from reference TRBV19 and TRBJ1-6, the complete variable domain is DGGITQSPKYLFRKEGQNVTLSCEQNLNHDAMYWYRQDPGQGLRLIYYSQIVNDFQKGDIAEGYSVSREKKESFPLTVTSAQKNPTAFYLCASKREGLYNSPLHFGNGTRLTVT.

Only one count was recorded for this clone. V and J are TRBV6-4 and TRBJ2-5; TRBD1 aligns across 7 bases. Trimming at V came to 6 bases and at J to 2 bases, leaving 3 bases not matched to a gene. The CDR3 loop spans 13 amino acids. CDR1 is MRHNA and CDR2 is SNTAGT in the germline V gene. The CDR3 coding sequence is TGTGCCAGCAGCCCGGGACAGCAAGAGACCCAGTACTTC. It specifies CASSPGQQETQYF.